A selection of T cell receptor beta chains follows, all from one sample in a study of blood T cells in healthy people across ages. From the 5' RACE reads, TCRdb called clonotypes with MiXCR, one entry per CDR3 protein. The data show a few hundred thousand distinct CDR3 sequences, 25% to 30% seen once. Sequenced: blood. The source of these receptors is a woman in her seventies in good health. Both conserved end residues are part of each CDR3.

j_call v_call cdr3_aa
TRBJ2-5 TRBV10-3 CAISPSGRRETQYF
TRBJ1-4 TRBV2 CASTQLDEKLFF
TRBJ2-3 TRBV12-3/TRBV12-4 CASSLRAPGTDTQYF
TRBJ2-1 TRBV7-9 CASSSAGGSIFLFF
TRBJ2-1 TRBV5-1 CASSPLGDRAHSEQFF
TRBJ2-4 TRBV29-1 CSVEISRASGRLAKNIQYF
TRBJ2-1 TRBV5-1 CVSSSSLGVGGWNGQFF
TRBJ2-5 TRBV18 CASSPRGTSGKYQETQYF
TRBJ2-4 TRBV20-1 CSALDRDGGKNIQYF
TRBJ1-1 TRBV2 CASSKQGAGTEAFF
TRBJ2-5 TRBV20-1 CSAPIAGVVETQYF
TRBJ2-5 TRBV27 CASSSLAQETQYF
TRBJ2-2 TRBV27 CASSPGDRFTGELFF
TRBJ2-1 TRBV28 CASGTSGRDEQFF
TRBJ1-5 TRBV20-1 CSAREGWGVQPQHF
TRBJ2-4 TRBV2 CASSAQGALAKNIQYF
TRBJ1-4 TRBV20-1 CSARTGGAREKLFF
TRBJ2-5 TRBV29-1 CSTTGTAFQETQYF
TRBJ2-5 TRBV15 CATSSGGYQETQYF
TRBJ2-5 TRBV29-1 CSVVPLEYQETQYF
TRBJ2-3 TRBV28 CASSSPGLAGPHAQYF